This TCR beta chain was captured by sequencing in a study of cytomegalovirus exposure and HLA in healthy donors. Turning to the study itself: Of a few hundred genotyped donors, 81% clustered with self-reported Caucasian donors.

Notes on the study in general: Sequencing depth roughly uniform across donors was assumed in presence/absence analyses. The authors confirmed in vitro that a few CMV-associated chains were specific for CMV antigens. The investigators catalogued 150 to 200 TCR beta chains as cytomegalovirus-associated.

J lost 4 bases, V lost 0 bases, and 2 bases had no gene match. The CDR3 is made up of 15 amino acids. CDR1 and CDR2 from the germline V gene are SGDLS and YYNGEE. Comments on this clone: Its antigen is currently unknown.

Researchers ran the PCR with 60 Vbeta and 13 Jbeta primers. Using immunoSEQ multiplex PCR, the repertoire was profiled, and TCRdb retains in-frame clones only, with some absent. This table has hundreds of thousands of clones, about 87% appearing once. The chain is built from TRBV9 and TRBJ2-3, with 10 bases that match TRBD2. The sample consisted of PBMCs. This sequence was found in a woman aged 18-29 years in good health and CMV-seronegative. The CDR3 DNA reads TGTGCCAGCAGCGTAGCTGGACTAGCGGCAGATACGCAGTATTTT. It yields the protein CASSVAGLAADTQYF.